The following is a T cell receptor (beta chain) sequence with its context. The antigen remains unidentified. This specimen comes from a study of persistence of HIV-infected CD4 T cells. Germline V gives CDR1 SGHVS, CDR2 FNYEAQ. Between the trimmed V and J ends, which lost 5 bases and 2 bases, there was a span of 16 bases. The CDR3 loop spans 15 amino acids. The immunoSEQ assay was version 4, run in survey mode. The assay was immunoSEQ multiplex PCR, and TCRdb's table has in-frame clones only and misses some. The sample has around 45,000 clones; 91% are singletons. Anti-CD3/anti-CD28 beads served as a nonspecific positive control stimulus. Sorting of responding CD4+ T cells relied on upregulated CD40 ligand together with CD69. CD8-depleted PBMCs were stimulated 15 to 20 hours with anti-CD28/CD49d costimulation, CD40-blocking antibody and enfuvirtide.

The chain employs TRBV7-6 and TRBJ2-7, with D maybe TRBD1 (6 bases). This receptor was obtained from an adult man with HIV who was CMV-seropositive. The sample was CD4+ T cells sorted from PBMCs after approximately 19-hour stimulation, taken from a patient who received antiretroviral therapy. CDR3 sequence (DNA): TGTGCCAGCAGCAAATCAGACAGGTCAACCTACGAGCAGTACTTC. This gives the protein CASSKSDRSTYEQYF.